The 9 T cell receptor beta chains below all came from one sample that was sequenced in a study of OX40 agonist ivuxolimab in advanced cancers. Measured with immunoSEQ multiplex PCR; TCRdb has only the in-frame clones, and not every one. The table has 90,000 or so clones, around 87% seen once; the top ten hold about 4.7%. The material was CD4+ or CD8+ T cells sorted from blood, obtained in a trial of the OX40 agonist ivuxolimab. These receptors all come from an adult with an advanced solid tumor such as melanoma, head and neck, liver or kidney cancer.

The V call is TRBV28, the J call TRBJ1-4, with D perhaps matching TRBD1 (5 bases). Trimming took 6 bases from V and 0 from J, leaving 8 bases between them. The germline V gene encodes CDR1 MDHEN and CDR2 SYDVKM. The CDR3 consists of 14 residues. In nucleotides, the CDR3 is TGTGCCAGCAGCCCCAGGGCAACTAATGAAAAACTGTTTTTT. Translating it yields CASSPRATNEKLFF.

The chain has TRBV15 and TRBJ2-7, with 11 bases lining up with TRBD1. Germline-derived CDR1 and CDR2 are LNHNV and YYDKDF (reference sequence). The CDR3 totals 15 residues. V lost 1 base to trimming and J lost 4 bases; unmatched junction nucleotides: 3. The CDR3 spells CATSRAGTGGYEQYF. CDR3 bases: TGTGCCACCAGCAGAGCCGGGACAGGGGGATACGAGCAGTACTTC.

CDR3 residues: CASTTDRPTGELFF. The CDR3 nucleotides are TGTGCCAGCACCACCGACAGACCGACCGGGGAGCTGTTTTTT. This sequence joins TRBV2 and TRBJ2-2, with a weak D call TRBD1 (5 bases). The CDR3 has 14 residues. V lost 7 bases, J lost 5 bases, and 14 bases lay in between. CDR1 and CDR2 (germline): SNHLY, FYNNEI.

This rearrangement joins TRBV27 to TRBJ1-1; no reliable D call. V dropped 5 bases and J dropped 6 bases, with 13 bases sitting between them. CDR3 length: 13 amino acids. Germline-derived CDR1 and CDR2 are MNHEY and SMNVEV (reference sequence). DNA of the CDR3: TGTGCCAGCAGTATACGACTCGGAGCTGAAGCTTTCTTT. This encodes CASSIRLGAEAFF.

The chain recombines TRBV14 with TRBJ1-1, with 9 bases that match TRBD1. CDR1 SGHDN and CDR2 FVKESK come from the germline V gene. CDR3 length: 16 amino acids. V was pared by 2 bases and J by 1 base, with 5 bases of the junction left unmatched. The CDR3 nucleotides read TGTGCCAGCAGCCAATGGACAGGGGAGGGGAACACTGAAGCTTTCTTT. Encoded protein: CASSQWTGEGNTEAFF.

This chain connects TRBV28 to TRBJ2-1; 8 bases match TRBD1. CDR3 length equals 15 residues. The V segment lost 5 bases and the J segment 6 bases; nucleotides outside the gene matches: 9. CDR1 is MDHEN and CDR2 is SYDVKM in the germline V gene. The CDR3 region has the DNA TGTGCCAGCAGTCAACCCGACAGGGGTGGCAATGAGCAGTTCTTC. It translates to CASSQPDRGGNEQFF.

The chain is built from TRBV10-3 and TRBJ1-2; 9 nucleotides match TRBD1. The V segment lost 8 bases and the J segment 4 bases; nucleotides outside the gene matches: 5. CDR3 size: 13 residues. Germline V CDR1 and CDR2: ENHRY, SYGVKD. The CDR3 region is CAIGPGQGYGYTF. The CDR3 bases are TGTGCCATCGGACCGGGACAGGGCTATGGCTACACCTTC.

The CDR3 DNA is TGTGCCAGCAGCCAAGAGACAGGGCTCGCTGGGGCCAACGTCCTGACTTTC. Encoded protein: CASSQETGLAGANVLTF. The gene calls are TRBV14 and TRBJ2-6; 7 bases match TRBD1. V gave up 0 bases and J gave up 2 bases; unmatched junction bases: 4. This CDR3 is built from 17 residues. In germline, CDR1 is SGHDN, CDR2 FVKESK.

This clone came up once. CDR3 DNA: TGTGCCAGCAGCGTACCTGGGACTCCGACAGATACGCAGTATTTT. Amino acid sequence: CASSVPGTPTDTQYF. The chain recombines TRBV7-2 with TRBJ2-3; possible D gene TRBD2, 6 bases. CDR1 and CDR2 (germline): SGHTA, FQGNSA. The germline V and J ends were trimmed by 5 bases and 3 bases, with 15 bases remaining between them. The CDR3 has 15 amino acids.